A selection of T cell receptor beta chains follows, all from one sample in a study of T-cell memory formation after mild COVID-19. From the 5' RACE reads, TCRdb called clonotypes with MiXCR, one entry per CDR3 protein. The sample consists of fewer than 250,000 distinct CDR3 sequences, 27% of them appearing once. Sequenced input: PBMCs or a T cell subset sorted from them (not recorded which). The origin of the receptors is an adult woman who had mild COVID-19 (a few samples of this study predate the infection). Cell type and time point are not known. Each CDR3 is given with its conserved first and last residue. D genes are given only for firm matches. Clone size is stated in some rows and not others, as once, few, many or a class when expanded.

>NA|16|TRBV29-1|TRBD2|TRBJ2-1
CSAEGLAGGPGNEQFF
TGCAGCGCCGAGGGGCTAGCGGGAGGGCCAGGCAATGAGCAGTTCTTC
>NA|14|TRBV5-6|NA|TRBJ1-5
CASSTTGTNQPQHF
TGTGCCAGCAGTACGACCGGGACGAATCAGCCCCAGCATTTT
>many|15|TRBV7-9|NA|TRBJ2-1
CASSRDGGLNNEQFF
TGTGCCAGCAGCCGCGACGGGGGCCTGAACAATGAGCAGTTCTTC
>few|15|TRBV7-8|NA|TRBJ2-1
CASSLRLGGYNEQFF
TGTGCCAGCAGCCTCCGACTAGGGGGGTACAATGAGCAGTTCTTC
>NA|11|TRBV7-9|NA|TRBJ2-7
CASGRAYEQYF
TGTGCCAGCGGTAGGGCATACGAGCAGTACTTC
>few|17|TRBV29-1|NA|TRBJ2-7
CSVEGPPGRAEAYEQYF
TGCAGCGTTGAAGGACCGCCGGGCCGGGCTGAGGCTTACGAGCAGTACTTC
>NA|15|TRBV20-1|TRBD2|TRBJ2-1
CSASRTSGSPNEQFF
TGCAGTGCATCCCGGACTAGCGGGAGTCCGAATGAGCAGTTCTTC
>once|14|TRBV19|TRBD1|TRBJ1-6
CASSMGQDNSPLHF
TGTGCCAGTAGTATGGGACAGGATAATTCACCCCTCCACTTT
>NA|12|TRBV20-1|NA|TRBJ2-5
CSAGVVDSTQYF
TGCAGTGCTGGGGTAGTGGACTCGACCCAGTACTTC
>NA|13|TRBV24-1|NA|TRBJ2-5
CATSDQALETQYF
TGTGCCACCAGTGATCAAGCCCTGGAGACCCAGTACTTC
>few|16|TRBV20-1|NA|TRBJ2-7
CSARDQEAARIYEQYF
TGCAGTGCTAGAGACCAGGAAGCAGCGAGGATCTACGAGCAGTACTTC
>NA|14|TRBV20-1|NA|TRBJ2-1
CSARGQVLYNEQFF
TGCAGTGCTAGAGGTCAGGTCCTTTACAATGAGCAGTTCTTC
>NA|14|TRBV9|TRBD1|TRBJ1-2
CASSEGQGVPGYTF
TGTGCCAGCAGCGAGGGACAGGGAGTCCCTGGCTACACCTTC
>few|15|TRBV7-2|NA|TRBJ1-2
CASSPQGLPNYGYTF
TGTGCCAGCAGCCCACAGGGATTACCTAACTATGGCTACACCTTC
>NA|11|TRBV29-1|NA|TRBJ2-2
CSVGGTGELFF
TGCAGCGTTGGTGGGACCGGGGAGCTGTTTTTT
>few|14|TRBV4-1|NA|TRBJ2-3
CASSQGDIIDTQYF
TGCGCCAGCAGCCAGGGGGACATCATAGATACGCAGTATTTT
>few|12|TRBV5-6|NA|TRBJ2-7
CASSLLPGEQYF
TGTGCCAGCAGCTTACTCCCTGGCGAGCAGTACTTC
>NA|13|TRBV25-1|TRBD1|TRBJ2-7
CASSLNRGHEQYF
TGTGCCAGCAGCTTAAACAGGGGCCACGAGCAGTACTTC
>few|17|TRBV19|NA|TRBJ2-7
CASSSPNRADRAYEQYF
TGTGCCAGTAGTAGCCCAAACCGCGCGGACAGAGCCTACGAGCAGTACTTC
>NA|16|TRBV20-1|TRBD2|TRBJ2-3
CSASTSGRAVTDTQYF
TGCAGTGCTAGTACTAGCGGGAGGGCCGTTACAGATACGCAGTATTTT
>NA|13|TRBV3-1|NA|TRBJ2-2
CASSQGVGGELFF
TGTGCCAGCAGCCAAGGGGTTGGCGGGGAGCTGTTTTTT
>few|13|TRBV30|NA|TRBJ1-5
CAWSSLLNQPQHF
TGTGCCTGGAGTTCCCTACTGAATCAGCCCCAGCATTTT
>few|13|TRBV24-1|NA|TRBJ2-2
CATGQASTGELFF
TGTGCCACCGGGCAGGCATCCACCGGGGAGCTGTTTTTT
>few|14|TRBV12-3/TRBV12-4|TRBD1|TRBJ1-2
CASSPGTGTYGYTF
TGTGCCAGCAGCCCCGGGACAGGGACCTATGGCTACACCTTC
>NA|16|TRBV19|NA|TRBJ1-5
CASSMGPSSGNQPQHF
TGTGCCAGTAGTATGGGCCCCTCCTCCGGCAATCAGCCCCAGCATTTT
>few|14|TRBV18|NA|TRBJ1-2
CASSPPGPRVGYTF
TGTGCCAGCTCACCACCGGGGCCGAGGGTAGGCTACACCTTC
>few|14|TRBV20-1|TRBD1|TRBJ1-6
CSAGGDRSNSPLHF
TGCAGTGCTGGGGGGGACAGGAGTAATTCACCCCTCCACTTT
>few|17|TRBV5-1|TRBD1|TRBJ2-2
CASSSTETGLFSGELFF
TGCGCCAGCAGCTCTACTGAGACAGGGCTTTTTTCCGGGGAGCTGTTTTTT
>NA|14|TRBV20-1|TRBD1|TRBJ2-1
CSAALGQGYNEQFF
TGCAGTGCTGCCCTGGGACAGGGGTACAATGAGCAGTTCTTC
>few|13|TRBV24-1|NA|TRBJ2-3
CATSDSGPTTQYF
TGTGCCACCAGTGATTCGGGTCCGACAACGCAGTATTTT
>NA|15|TRBV12-3/TRBV12-4|TRBD2|TRBJ2-1
CASSRTSWGYNEQFF
TGTGCCAGCAGTAGGACTAGCTGGGGGTACAATGAGCAGTTCTTC
>NA|15|TRBV6-5|NA|TRBJ1-5
CASRLGQASNQPQHF
TGTGCCAGCCGATTAGGGCAGGCTAGCAATCAGCCCCAGCATTTT
>NA|15|TRBV9|TRBD2|TRBJ2-3
CASSVLREGADTQYF
TGTGCCAGCAGCGTATTGCGGGAGGGAGCAGATACGCAGTATTTT
>NA|15|TRBV15|NA|TRBJ1-1
CATSREHQGSTEAFF
TGTGCCACCAGCAGAGAACATCAGGGAAGCACTGAAGCTTTCTTT
>few|16|TRBV5-1|TRBD1|TRBJ2-2
CASSSGGFTNTGELFF
TGCGCCAGCAGCTCAGGGGGCTTCACGAACACCGGGGAGCTGTTTTTT
>few|14|TRBV2|NA|TRBJ2-5
CASSERTIRETQYF
TGTGCCAGCAGTGAGAGGACGATCCGTGAGACCCAGTACTTC
>NA|15|TRBV9|TRBD2|TRBJ2-7
CASSVTGGTTYEQYF
TGTGCCAGCAGCGTTACGGGAGGGACCACCTACGAGCAGTACTTC
>NA|15|TRBV5-1|NA|TRBJ2-1
CASSNSGTANNEQFF
TGCGCCAGCAGCAACAGCGGGACAGCTAACAATGAGCAGTTCTTC
>NA|14|TRBV7-8|NA|TRBJ2-2
CASSEEPGRRELFF
TGTGCCAGCAGCGAAGAACCCGGGCGGCGGGAGCTGTTTTTT
>NA|16|TRBV3-1|NA|TRBJ1-2
CASSQEVGMGGNGYTF
TGTGCCAGCAGCCAAGAGGTCGGCATGGGAGGTAATGGCTACACCTTC